This TCR beta chain stems from a study of patients and donors after allogeneic stem cell transplantation. MiXCR, applied by TCRdb to the RT-PCR reads, yields one record per CDR3 protein. This table holds 800,000 to 1,000,000 distinct CDR3 sequences, about a sixth found once. The receptor's source is a human donor who was either an allogeneic HSCT recipient or a stem cell or donor lymphocyte infusion donor (not recorded which). It is not recorded whose cells these are; they may come from a transplant donor. Sequencing was performed on blood, either unsorted or a sorted T cell fraction (not recorded which).

The CDR3 sequence: CASSQDGLAGSSTDTQYF. DNA for the CDR3: TGCGCCAGCAGCCAAGATGGGCTAGCGGGTTCTAGCACAGATACGCAGTATTTT. J is TRBJ2-3 and V is TRBV4-3; 8 nucleotides line up with TRBD2. This CDR3 is built from 18 residues. V gave up 0 bases and J gave up 0 bases; unmatched junction bases: 8. The germline V gene has CDR1 LGHNA and CDR2 YSLEER.